This TCR beta chain was recorded in a study of T-cell memory formation after mild COVID-19. A single record per CDR3 protein comes from TCRdb applying MiXCR to the 5' RACE reads. The sample has roughly 86,000 distinct CDR3 sequences, around an eighth seen once. The CDR3 has 16 residues. V was clipped by 6 bases and J by 3 bases; unmatched bases: 11. Sequences were obtained from PBMCs or a T cell subset sorted from them (not recorded which). The chain carries TRBV12-3 or TRBV12-4 and TRBJ1-5; 7 nucleotides line up with TRBD1. This receptor was taken from an adult woman who had mild COVID-19 (a few samples of this study predate the infection). Cell type and time point are not known. The CDR3 loop is CASSIGQAIYNQPQHF. The CDR3, as DNA: TGTGCCAGCAGCATAGGACAGGCGATCTACAATCAGCCCCAGCATTTT.